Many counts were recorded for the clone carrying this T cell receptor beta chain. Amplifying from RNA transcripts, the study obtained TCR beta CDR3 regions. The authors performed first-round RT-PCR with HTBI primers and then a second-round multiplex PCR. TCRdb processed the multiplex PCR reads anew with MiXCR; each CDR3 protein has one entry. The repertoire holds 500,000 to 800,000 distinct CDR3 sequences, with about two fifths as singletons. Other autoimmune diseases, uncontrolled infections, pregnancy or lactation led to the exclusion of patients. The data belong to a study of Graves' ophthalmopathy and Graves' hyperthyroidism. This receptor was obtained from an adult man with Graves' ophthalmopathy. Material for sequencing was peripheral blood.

This CDR3 is CASRDVHEQYF. CDR3 nucleotide sequence: TGTGCCAGCCGGGACGTGCACGAGCAGTACTTC. This chain links TRBV25-1 with TRBJ2-7; D tentatively fits TRBD1 or TRBD2 (5 bases each). This CDR3 comprises 11 residues. Germline CDR1 MGHDK, CDR2 SYGVNS. V lost 8 bases, J lost 5 bases, and 10 bases lay in between.